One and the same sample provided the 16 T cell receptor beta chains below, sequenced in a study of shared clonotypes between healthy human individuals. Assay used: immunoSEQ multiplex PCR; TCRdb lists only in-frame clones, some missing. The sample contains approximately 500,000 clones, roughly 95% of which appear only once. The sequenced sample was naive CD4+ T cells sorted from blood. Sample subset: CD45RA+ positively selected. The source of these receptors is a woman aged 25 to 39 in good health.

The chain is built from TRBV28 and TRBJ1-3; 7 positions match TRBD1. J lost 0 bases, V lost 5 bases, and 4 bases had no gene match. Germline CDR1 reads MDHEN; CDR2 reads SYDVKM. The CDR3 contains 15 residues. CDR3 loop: CASSGQDPSGNTIYF. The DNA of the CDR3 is TGTGCCAGCAGTGGACAGGACCCCTCTGGAAACACCATATATTTT.

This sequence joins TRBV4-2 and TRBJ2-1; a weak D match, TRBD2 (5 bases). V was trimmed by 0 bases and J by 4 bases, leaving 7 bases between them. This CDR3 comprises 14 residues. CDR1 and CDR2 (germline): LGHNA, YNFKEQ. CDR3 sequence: CASSQDRGYNEQFF. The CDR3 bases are TGTGCCAGCAGCCAAGATAGAGGGTACAATGAGCAGTTCTTC.

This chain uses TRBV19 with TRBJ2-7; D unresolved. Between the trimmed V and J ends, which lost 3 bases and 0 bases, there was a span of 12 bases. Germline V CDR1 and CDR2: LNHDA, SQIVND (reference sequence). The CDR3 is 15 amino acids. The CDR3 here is CASSIPGRASYEQYF. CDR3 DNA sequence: TGTGCCAGTAGTATCCCCGGACGGGCCTCCTACGAGCAGTACTTC.

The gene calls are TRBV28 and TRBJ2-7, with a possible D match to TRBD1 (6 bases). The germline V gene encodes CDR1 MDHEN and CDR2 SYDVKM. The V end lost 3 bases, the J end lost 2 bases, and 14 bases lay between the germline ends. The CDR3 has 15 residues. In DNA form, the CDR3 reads TGTGCCAGCAGTTTCCCCCTGACAGGTCCCTACGAGCAGTACTTC. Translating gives CASSFPLTGPYEQYF. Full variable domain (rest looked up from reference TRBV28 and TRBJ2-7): DVKVTQSSRYLVKRTGEKVFLECVQDMDHENMFWYRQDPGLGLRLIYFSYDVKMKEKGDIPEGYSVSREKKERFSLILESASTNQTSMYLCASSFPLTGPYEQYFGPGTRLTVT.

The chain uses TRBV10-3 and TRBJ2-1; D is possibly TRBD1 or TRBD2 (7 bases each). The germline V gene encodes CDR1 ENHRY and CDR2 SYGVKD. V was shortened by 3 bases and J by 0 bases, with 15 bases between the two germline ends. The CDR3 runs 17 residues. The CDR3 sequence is CAISDARGGGSYNEQFF. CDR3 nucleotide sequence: TGTGCCATCAGTGATGCCAGGGGGGGAGGCTCCTACAATGAGCAGTTCTTC.

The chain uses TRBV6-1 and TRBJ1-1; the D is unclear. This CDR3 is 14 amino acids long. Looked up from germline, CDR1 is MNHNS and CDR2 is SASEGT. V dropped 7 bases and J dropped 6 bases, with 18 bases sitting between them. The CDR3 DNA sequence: TGTGCCAGCAATTGGGAGGTTGGAGGACCTGAAGCTTTCTTT. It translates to CASNWEVGGPEAFF.

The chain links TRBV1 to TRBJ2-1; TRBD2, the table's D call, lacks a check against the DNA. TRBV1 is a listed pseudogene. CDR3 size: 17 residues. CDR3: CTSSPHPFRREATGQFF. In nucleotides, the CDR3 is TGCACCAGCAGCCCCCACCCCTTCAGGCGGGAAGCAACCGGGCAGTTCTTC.

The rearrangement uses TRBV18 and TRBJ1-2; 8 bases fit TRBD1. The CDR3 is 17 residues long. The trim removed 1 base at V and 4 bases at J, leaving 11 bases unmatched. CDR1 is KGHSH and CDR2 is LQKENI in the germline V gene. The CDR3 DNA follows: TGTGCCAGCTCACCACGTACTCCGGGACAGGAGAGCTATGGCTACACCTTC. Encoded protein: CASSPRTPGQESYGYTF.

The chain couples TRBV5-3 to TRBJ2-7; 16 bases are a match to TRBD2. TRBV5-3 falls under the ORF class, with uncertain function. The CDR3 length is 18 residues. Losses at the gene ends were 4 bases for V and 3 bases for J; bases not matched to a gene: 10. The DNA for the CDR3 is TGTGCCAGAAGCAGGGGACTAGCGGGAGGGCCCGAGTTCTACGAGCAGTACTTC. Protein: CARSRGLAGGPEFYEQYF.

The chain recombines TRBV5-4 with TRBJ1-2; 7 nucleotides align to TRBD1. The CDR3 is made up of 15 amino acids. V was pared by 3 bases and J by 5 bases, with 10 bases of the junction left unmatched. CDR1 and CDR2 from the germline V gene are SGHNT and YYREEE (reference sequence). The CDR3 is CASSSEDTGVYGYTF. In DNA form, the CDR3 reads TGTGCCAGCAGCTCGGAAGATACAGGGGTTTATGGCTACACCTTC. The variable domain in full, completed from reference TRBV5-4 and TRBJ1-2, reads ETGVTQSPTHLIKTRGQQVTLRCSSQSGHNTVSWYQQALGQGPQFIFQYYREEENGRGNFPPRFSGLQFPNYSSELNVNALELDDSALYLCASSSEDTGVYGYTFGSGTRLTVV.

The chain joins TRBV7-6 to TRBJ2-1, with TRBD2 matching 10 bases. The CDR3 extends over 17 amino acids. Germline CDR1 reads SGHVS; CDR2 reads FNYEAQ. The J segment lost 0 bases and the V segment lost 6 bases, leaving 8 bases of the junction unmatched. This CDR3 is CASRTGTSESSYNEQFF. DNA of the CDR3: TGTGCCAGCAGAACCGGGACTAGCGAGAGCTCCTACAATGAGCAGTTCTTC.

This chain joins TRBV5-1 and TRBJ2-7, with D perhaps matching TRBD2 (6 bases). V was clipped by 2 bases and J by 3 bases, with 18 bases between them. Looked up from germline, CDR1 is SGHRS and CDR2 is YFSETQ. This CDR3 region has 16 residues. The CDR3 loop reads CASSFGSGEPDYEQYF. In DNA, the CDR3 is TGCGCCAGCAGCTTTGGGTCGGGGGAACCCGACTACGAGCAGTACTTC.

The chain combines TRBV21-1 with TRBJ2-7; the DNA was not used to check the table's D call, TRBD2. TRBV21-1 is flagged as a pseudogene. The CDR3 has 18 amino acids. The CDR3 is CASSKLGLAGEGAYEQYF. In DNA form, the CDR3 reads TGTGCCAGCAGCAAATTAGGACTAGCGGGAGAAGGTGCCTACGAGCAGTACTTC.

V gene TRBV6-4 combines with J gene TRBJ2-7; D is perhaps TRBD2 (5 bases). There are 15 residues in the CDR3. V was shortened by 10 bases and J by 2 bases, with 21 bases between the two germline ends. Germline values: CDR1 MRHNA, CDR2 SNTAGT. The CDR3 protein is CATSLGHAGPYEQYF. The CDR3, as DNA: TGTGCCACCAGCCTAGGCCACGCGGGTCCCTACGAGCAGTACTTC.

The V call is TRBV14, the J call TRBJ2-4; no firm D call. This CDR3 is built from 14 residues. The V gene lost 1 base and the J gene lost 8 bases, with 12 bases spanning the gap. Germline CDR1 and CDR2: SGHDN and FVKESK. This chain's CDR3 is CASSQVSGTDIQYF. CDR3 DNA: TGTGCCAGCAGCCAAGTATCCGGTACGGACATTCAGTACTTC.

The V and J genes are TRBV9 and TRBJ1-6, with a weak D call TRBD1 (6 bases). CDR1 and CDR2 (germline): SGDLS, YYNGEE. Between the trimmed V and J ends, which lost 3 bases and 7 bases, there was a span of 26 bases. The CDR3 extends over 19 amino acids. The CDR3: CASSGPPGDALGGNSPLHF. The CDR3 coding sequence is TGTGCCAGCAGCGGACCCCCAGGGGACGCCCTTGGGGGGAATTCACCCCTCCACTTT.